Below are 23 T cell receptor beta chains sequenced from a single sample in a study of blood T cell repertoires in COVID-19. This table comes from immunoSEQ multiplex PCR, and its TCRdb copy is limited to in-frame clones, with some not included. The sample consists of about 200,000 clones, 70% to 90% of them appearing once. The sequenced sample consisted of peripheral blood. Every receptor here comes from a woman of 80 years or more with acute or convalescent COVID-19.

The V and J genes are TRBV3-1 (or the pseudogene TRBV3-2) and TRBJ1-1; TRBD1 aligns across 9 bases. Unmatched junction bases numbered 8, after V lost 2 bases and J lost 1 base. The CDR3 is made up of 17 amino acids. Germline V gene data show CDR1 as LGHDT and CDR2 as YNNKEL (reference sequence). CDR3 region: CASSQRKAGQGNTEAFF. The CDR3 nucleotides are TGTGCCAGCAGCCAAAGGAAAGCGGGACAGGGGAACACTGAAGCTTTCTTT.

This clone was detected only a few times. Here the CDR3 reads CASSWRTGGENEQYF. DNA for the CDR3: TGCGCCAGCAGCTGGCGGACAGGGGGCGAAAACGAGCAGTACTTC. J is TRBJ2-7 and V is TRBV5-1; the match to TRBD1 covers 11 bases. Trimming cost V 3 bases and J 5 bases; bases outside gene matches: 7. The CDR3 covers 15 residues. CDR1 and CDR2 from the germline V gene are SGHRS and YFSETQ.

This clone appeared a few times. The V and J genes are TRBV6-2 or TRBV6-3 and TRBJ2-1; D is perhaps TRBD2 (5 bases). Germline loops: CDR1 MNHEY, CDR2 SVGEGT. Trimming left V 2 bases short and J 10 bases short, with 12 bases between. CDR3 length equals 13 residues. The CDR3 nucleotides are TGTGCCAGCAGTTACATTTCTAGGGAGGAGCAGTTCTTC. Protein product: CASSYISREEQFF.

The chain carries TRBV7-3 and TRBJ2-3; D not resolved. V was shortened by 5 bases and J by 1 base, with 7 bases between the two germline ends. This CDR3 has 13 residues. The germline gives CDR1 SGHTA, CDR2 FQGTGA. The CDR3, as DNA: TGTGCCAGCAGCCTGGCCCGCACAGATACGCAGTATTTT. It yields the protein CASSLARTDTQYF.

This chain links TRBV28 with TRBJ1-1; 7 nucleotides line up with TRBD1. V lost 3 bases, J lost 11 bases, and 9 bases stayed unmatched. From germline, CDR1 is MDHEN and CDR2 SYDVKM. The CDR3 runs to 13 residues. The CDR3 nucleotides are TGTGCCAGCAGTTTCCTTCTCAGGGGGTCGGCTTTCTTT. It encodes CASSFLLRGSAFF.

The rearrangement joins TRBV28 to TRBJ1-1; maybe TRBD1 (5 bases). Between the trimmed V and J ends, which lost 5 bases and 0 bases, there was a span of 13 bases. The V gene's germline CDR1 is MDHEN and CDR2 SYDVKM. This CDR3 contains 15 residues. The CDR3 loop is CASSAGGALNTEAFF. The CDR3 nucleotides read TGTGCCAGCAGTGCCGGCGGGGCGTTGAACACTGAAGCTTTCTTT.

This chain's CDR3 is CASSLASGQPQHF. In nucleotides, the CDR3 is TGTGCCAGCAGCTTAGCTTCGGGTCAGCCCCAGCATTTT. V is TRBV7-8 and J is TRBJ1-5; D gene unclear. This CDR3 contains 13 residues. Trimming shortened V by 0 bases and J by 6 bases, and 6 bases separated the two germline ends. CDR1 is SGHVS and CDR2 is FQNEAQ in the germline V gene. The full variable domain, its missing parts supplied by reference TRBV7-8 and TRBJ1-5, is GAGVSQSPRYKVAKRGQDVALRCDPISGHVSLFWYQQALGQGPEFLTYFQNEAQLDKSGLPSDRFFAERPEGSVSTLKIQRTQQEDSAVYLCASSLASGQPQHFGDGTRLSIL.

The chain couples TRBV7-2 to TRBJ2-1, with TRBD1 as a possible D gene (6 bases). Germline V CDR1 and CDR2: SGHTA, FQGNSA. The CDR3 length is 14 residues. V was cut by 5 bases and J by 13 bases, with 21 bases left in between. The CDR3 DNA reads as TGTGCCAGCAGCCTATTTTTAGGGGGTAGCCCTCAGTTCTTC. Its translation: CASSLFLGGSPQFF.

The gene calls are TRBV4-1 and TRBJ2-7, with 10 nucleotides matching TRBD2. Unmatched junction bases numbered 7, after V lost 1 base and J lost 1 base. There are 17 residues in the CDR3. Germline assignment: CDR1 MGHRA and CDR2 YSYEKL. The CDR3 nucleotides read TGCGCCAGCAGCCAAGCAGCTCTAGCGGGAGTGTCCTACGAGCAGTACTTC. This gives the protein CASSQAALAGVSYEQYF.

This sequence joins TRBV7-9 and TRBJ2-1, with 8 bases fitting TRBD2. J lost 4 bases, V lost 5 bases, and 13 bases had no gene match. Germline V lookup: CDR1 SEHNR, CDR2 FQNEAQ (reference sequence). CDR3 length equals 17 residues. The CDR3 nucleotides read TGTGCCAGCAGCCAAACGGTGACTAGCGCGATATACAATGAGCAGTTCTTC. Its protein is CASSQTVTSAIYNEQFF.

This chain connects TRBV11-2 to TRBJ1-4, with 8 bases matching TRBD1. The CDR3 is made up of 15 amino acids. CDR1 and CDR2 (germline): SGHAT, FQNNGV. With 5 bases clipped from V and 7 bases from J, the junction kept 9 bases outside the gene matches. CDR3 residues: CASSPIQGAGEKLFF. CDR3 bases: TGTGCCAGCAGCCCGATTCAGGGGGCCGGTGAAAAACTGTTTTTT. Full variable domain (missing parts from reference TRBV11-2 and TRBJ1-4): EAGVAQSPRYKIIEKRQSVAFWCNPISGHATLYWYQQILGQGPKLLIQFQNNGVVDDSQLPKDRFSAERLKGVDSTLKIQPAKLEDSAVYLCASSPIQGAGEKLFFGSGTQLSVL.

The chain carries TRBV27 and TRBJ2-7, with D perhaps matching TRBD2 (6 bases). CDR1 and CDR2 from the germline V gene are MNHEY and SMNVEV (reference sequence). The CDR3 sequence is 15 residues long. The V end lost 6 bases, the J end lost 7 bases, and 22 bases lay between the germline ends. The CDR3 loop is CASRTEGADRGEQYF. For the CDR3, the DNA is TGTGCCAGCAGAACAGAGGGAGCGGATCGGGGGGAGCAGTACTTC.

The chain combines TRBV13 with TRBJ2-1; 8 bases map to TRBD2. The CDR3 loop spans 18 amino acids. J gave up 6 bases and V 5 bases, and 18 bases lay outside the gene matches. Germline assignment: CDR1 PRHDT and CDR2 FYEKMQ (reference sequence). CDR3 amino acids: CASSKPLISGGFLNEQFF. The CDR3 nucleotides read TGTGCCAGCAGCAAACCTCTAATTTCGGGAGGGTTCCTCAATGAGCAGTTCTTC.

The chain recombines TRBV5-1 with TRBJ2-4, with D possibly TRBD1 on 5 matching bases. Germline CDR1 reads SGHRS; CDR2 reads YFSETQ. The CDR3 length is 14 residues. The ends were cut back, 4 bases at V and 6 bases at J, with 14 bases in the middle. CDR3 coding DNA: TGCGCCAGCAGCCTTGGGCCCCAGGGAAACATTCAGTACTTC. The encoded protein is CASSLGPQGNIQYF.

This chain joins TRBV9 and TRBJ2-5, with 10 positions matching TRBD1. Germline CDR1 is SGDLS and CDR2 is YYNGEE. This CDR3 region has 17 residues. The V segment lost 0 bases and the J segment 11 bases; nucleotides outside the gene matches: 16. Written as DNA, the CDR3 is TGTGCCAGCAGCGTAGCTGGTGGGGACAGGGGCTCAGGTGCTCAGTACTTC. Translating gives CASSVAGGDRGSGAQYF.

CDR3 DNA: TGTGCCTGGACCCGACTTCCCTTTGGCACAGATACGCAGTATTTT. It is translated as CAWTRLPFGTDTQYF. This sequence joins TRBV30 and TRBJ2-3; D is undetermined. This CDR3 is built from 15 residues. Germline CDR1 is GTSNPN and CDR2 is SVGIG (reference sequence). Trimming stripped 4 bases from V and 1 base from J, with 15 bases between.

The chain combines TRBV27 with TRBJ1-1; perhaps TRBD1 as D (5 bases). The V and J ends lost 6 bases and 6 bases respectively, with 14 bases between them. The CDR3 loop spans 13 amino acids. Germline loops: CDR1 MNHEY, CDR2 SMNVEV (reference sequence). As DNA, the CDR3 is TGTGCCAGCAGATTTACGCCGGGGGCTGAAGCTTTCTTT. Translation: CASRFTPGAEAFF.

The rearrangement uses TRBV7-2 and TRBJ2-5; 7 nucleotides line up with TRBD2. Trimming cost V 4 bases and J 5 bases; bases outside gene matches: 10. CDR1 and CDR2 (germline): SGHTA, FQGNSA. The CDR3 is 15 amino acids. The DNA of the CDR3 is TGTGCCAGCAGCTCCAGACTAGCCCAGTGGGAGACCCAGTACTTC. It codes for CASSSRLAQWETQYF.

CDR3 region: CASSPVPLAGGIPSSYNEQFF. Written as DNA, the CDR3 is TGTGCCAGCTCACCAGTTCCTTTAGCGGGGGGGATCCCCAGCTCCTACAATGAGCAGTTCTTC. The rearrangement uses TRBV18 and TRBJ2-1; TRBD2 matches at 11 bases. The length of the CDR3 is 21 residues. Trimming cost V 2 bases and J 0 bases; bases outside gene matches: 15. The germline gives CDR1 KGHSH, CDR2 LQKENI.

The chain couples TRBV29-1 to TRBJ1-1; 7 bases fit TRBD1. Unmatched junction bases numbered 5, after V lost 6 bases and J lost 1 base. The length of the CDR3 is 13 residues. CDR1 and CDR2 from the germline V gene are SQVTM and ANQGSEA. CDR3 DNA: TGCAGCGTCAGGGGGGACCCGAACACTGAAGCTTTCTTT. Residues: CSVRGDPNTEAFF.

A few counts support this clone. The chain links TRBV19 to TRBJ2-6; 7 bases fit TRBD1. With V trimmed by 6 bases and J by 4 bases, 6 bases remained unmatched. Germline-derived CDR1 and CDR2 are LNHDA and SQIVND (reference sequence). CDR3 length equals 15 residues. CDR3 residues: CASSQTGTGANVLTF. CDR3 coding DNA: TGTGCCAGTAGCCAGACAGGGACCGGGGCCAACGTCCTGACTTTC.

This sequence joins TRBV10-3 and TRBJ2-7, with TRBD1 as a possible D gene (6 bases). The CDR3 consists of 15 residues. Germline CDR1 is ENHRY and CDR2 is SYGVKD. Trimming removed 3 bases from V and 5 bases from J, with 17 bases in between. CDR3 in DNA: TGTGCCATCAGTGAAGGCAGGGGCTATGGCGACGAGCAGTACTTC. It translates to CAISEGRGYGDEQYF.

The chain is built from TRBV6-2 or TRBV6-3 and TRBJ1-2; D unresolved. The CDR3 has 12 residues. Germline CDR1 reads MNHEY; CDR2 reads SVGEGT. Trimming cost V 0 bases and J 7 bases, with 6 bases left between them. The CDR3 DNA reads TGTGCCAGCAGTTACTCGACTCTTGGCTACACCTTC. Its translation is CASSYSTLGYTF.